This T cell receptor beta chain was captured in a study of human T cells and chemical hapten exposure. Study at large: Yields of TCR per sample differed, chiefly owing to small differences in pooled library volume. The study's findings and limits: The study found that DPC sensitization did not change TCRs above 1 in 1000 frequency.

In the library, unique molecular identifiers were attached to individual cDNA molecules. As processed by the authors: Samples had a median of roughly 100,000 TCRs, ranging roughly 20,000 to 690,600. MiXCR, applied by TCRdb to the RACE reads, yields one record per CDR3 protein. The V and J calls, along with clone size, are taken from TCRdb and not from the paper's own processing. Here the sample spans about 30,000 distinct CDR3 sequences, roughly 5.5% being singletons. This clonotype was counted at least ten times. What it binds is not known. The CDR3 length is 15 residues. With 2 bases removed from V and 7 bases from J, the gap between germline ends came to 18 bases. Germline CDR1 MDHEN, CDR2 SYDVKM. Time point: healthy volunteer bleed at 6 weeks. Total RNA came from unfractionated whole blood.

Material: whole blood. This chain joins TRBV28 and TRBJ2-7; the D gene is possibly TRBD2 (6 bases). The TCR was taken from a human donor in good health. Some clones in this sample may be carry-over from other donors' samples. The CDR3: CASSLTGLGLREQYF. CDR3 in DNA: TGTGCCAGCAGTTTAACGGGACTGGGGCTTAGAGAGCAGTACTTC.